A selection of T cell receptor beta chains follows, all from one sample in a study of blood T cell repertoires in COVID-19. The method was immunoSEQ multiplex PCR; TCRdb's version includes in-frame clones alone and lacks a portion of them. The profile covers more than 200,000 clones, with roughly 90% appearing a single time and roughly 1.8% taken by the ten largest. Sequenced sample: peripheral blood. The receptor source for this set is a man aged 25 to 40 with active or convalescent COVID-19. CDR3s include the opening cysteine and the closing phenylalanine or tryptophan. The order of the fields is J gene, V gene, clone size, D gene, CDR3 DNA, CDR3 protein. The D gene is left open where the match is weak. A row's size may be missing; if present it is once, few, many or a size class.

j_call: TRBJ1-5
v_call: TRBV4-1
clone_size: few
d_call: TRBD1
cdr3_nt: TGCGCCAGCAGCCCCGGGACAGCAAATCAGCCCCAGCATTTT
cdr3_aa: CASSPGTANQPQHF

j_call: TRBJ1-3
v_call: TRBV28
clone_size: NA
d_call: NA
cdr3_nt: TGTGCCAGCAGTGGCTCCACGACAGACTCTGGAAACACCATATATTTT
cdr3_aa: CASSGSTTDSGNTIYF

j_call: TRBJ1-4
v_call: TRBV24-1
clone_size: NA
d_call: NA
cdr3_nt: TGTGCCACCAGTGATCCATTGCCCCAGACAGTAACAAATGAAAAACTGTTTTTT
cdr3_aa: CATSDPLPQTVTNEKLFF

j_call: TRBJ1-2
v_call: TRBV6-5
clone_size: NA
d_call: TRBD1
cdr3_nt: TGTGCCAGCACATCCCGGGACAGGTCTAACTATGGCTACACCTTC
cdr3_aa: CASTSRDRSNYGYTF

j_call: TRBJ1-1
v_call: TRBV5-1
clone_size: NA
d_call: NA
cdr3_nt: TGCGCCAGCACTGATAACGCAGTTTTGAACACTGAAGCTTTCTTT
cdr3_aa: CASTDNAVLNTEAFF

j_call: TRBJ2-1
v_call: TRBV7-3
clone_size: NA
d_call: TRBD1
cdr3_nt: TGTGCCAGCAGCTTATTCCCGGGACAGTCCTACAATGAGCAGTTCTTC
cdr3_aa: CASSLFPGQSYNEQFF

j_call: TRBJ2-1
v_call: TRBV7-2
clone_size: NA
d_call: TRBD2
cdr3_nt: TGTGCCAGCAGCTTAGTGGCTAGCGGGGGCTACAATCATGAGCAGTTCTTC
cdr3_aa: CASSLVASGGYNHEQFF

j_call: TRBJ1-2
v_call: TRBV6-6
clone_size: NA
d_call: NA
cdr3_nt: TGTGCCAGCAGTTACCGGACCGGGAAGCATGGCTACACCTTC
cdr3_aa: CASSYRTGKHGYTF

j_call: TRBJ2-1
v_call: TRBV29-1
clone_size: NA
d_call: TRBD2
cdr3_nt: TGCAGCGTGGGACTAGCGGGGGGGGAGCAGTTCTTC
cdr3_aa: CSVGLAGGEQFF

j_call: TRBJ1-2
v_call: TRBV5-1
clone_size: NA
d_call: NA
cdr3_nt: TGCGCCAGCAGCTTGGGCAGTGCCCGAGGGTACTATGGCTACACCTTC
cdr3_aa: CASSLGSARGYYGYTF

j_call: TRBJ2-3
v_call: TRBV7-9
clone_size: once
d_call: NA
cdr3_nt: TGTGCCAGCAGCTTAGATGGGGGCCCAGATACGCAGTATTTT
cdr3_aa: CASSLDGGPDTQYF

j_call: TRBJ2-6
v_call: TRBV19
clone_size: NA
d_call: NA
cdr3_nt: TGTGCCAGTAGTAAAGGGGGTGTGGGGGCCAACGTCCTGACTTTC
cdr3_aa: CASSKGGVGANVLTF

j_call: TRBJ2-3
v_call: TRBV11-2
clone_size: NA
d_call: TRBD2
cdr3_nt: TGTGCCAGCAGCTTAGCTAGCGGGTTGCAGTATTTT
cdr3_aa: CASSLASGLQYF

j_call: TRBJ2-1
v_call: TRBV19
clone_size: NA
d_call: NA
cdr3_nt: TGTGCCAGTAGTCCGGGACTCTACAATGAGCAGTTCTTC
cdr3_aa: CASSPGLYNEQFF

j_call: TRBJ2-5
v_call: TRBV5-1
clone_size: NA
d_call: NA
cdr3_nt: TGCGCCAGCAGCTCAGGGGAGTTGGAGACCCAGTACTTC
cdr3_aa: CASSSGELETQYF